The 18 T cell receptor beta chains below all came from one sample that was sequenced in a study of T cells in Graves' hyperthyroidism and ophthalmopathy (dated by TCRdb to between 2019 and 2020). Libraries were prepared through multiplex PCR. This sample was sequenced with an Illumina HiSeq 2000. Amplification of TCR beta CDR3 regions was carried out from RNA transcripts. For the first round of RT-PCR on the TCR CDR3, the HTBI primer set was used together with the Qiagen OneStep RT-PCR kit. Through fastp at Q25 and MiXCR, TCRdb rebuilt clones from the public reads, retaining in-frame beta chains. Each CDR3 protein appears once, grouped with its most common genes and DNA. The sample has around 300,000 distinct CDR3 sequences on record, roughly 15% of them singletons. Clones ranked in the top ten supply around 30% of the sample. Material: blood. These receptors came from a woman aged 45-60 years with Graves' hyperthyroidism that later progressed to Graves' ophthalmopathy.

This clonotype was observed many times. CDR3: CASRGRQGGWLGYTF. The DNA for the CDR3 is TGTGCCAGCAGGGGACGACAGGGGGGGTGGCTTGGCTACACCTTC. The J gene is TRBJ1-2, the V gene TRBV28, with TRBD1 matching over 9 bases. Germline V gene data show CDR1 as MDHEN and CDR2 as SYDVKM. The CDR3 is made up of 15 amino acids. V lost 6 bases and J lost 7; bases outside the gene matches: 12.

This clonotype was seen ten or more times. This chain uses TRBV28 with TRBJ2-1, with no clear D. The V gene's germline CDR1 is MDHEN and CDR2 SYDVKM. V was cut by 0 bases and J by 0 bases, with 9 bases left in between. This CDR3 region has 16 residues. The CDR3 protein is CASSLCVVSSYNEQFF. The CDR3 DNA reads TGTGCCAGCAGTTTATGCGTGGTTAGCTCCTACAATGAGCAGTTCTTC.

This clonotype was observed at least ten times. This sequence joins TRBV18 and TRBJ2-2; D remains unclear. The CDR3 loop spans 13 amino acids. Germline V gene data show CDR1 as KGHSH and CDR2 as LQKENI. V dropped 5 bases and J dropped 3 bases, with 7 bases sitting between them. The CDR3 spells CASSALDTGELFF. The CDR3 DNA is TGTGCCAGCTCAGCGCTAGACACCGGGGAGCTGTTTTTT.

This clonotype appeared many times. CDR3 in amino acids: CASGPSGRANTGELFF. The CDR3 coding sequence is TGCGCCAGCGGGCCTAGCGGGAGGGCGAACACCGGGGAGCTGTTTTTT. V gene TRBV5-1 combines with J gene TRBJ2-2, with 12 bases identical to TRBD2. Germline CDR1 is SGHRS and CDR2 is YFSETQ. The CDR3 contains 16 residues. After removal of 7 bases from V and 0 bases from J, the junction contained 4 bases not matched to a gene.

V gene TRBV10-3 combines with J gene TRBJ1-4, with D perhaps matching TRBD1 (5 bases). Germline V CDR1 and CDR2: ENHRY, SYGVKD. The CDR3 covers 14 residues. Trimming pared 4 bases from V and 7 bases from J, leaving 13 bases between. CDR3 protein: CAISGTGGSEKLFF. CDR3 DNA sequence: TGTGCCATCAGTGGAACCGGGGGAAGTGAAAAACTGTTTTTT.

The chain combines TRBV7-3 with TRBJ1-1; 8 bases fit TRBD1. The germline CDR1 and CDR2 sequences are SGHTA and FQGTGA. J was trimmed by 5 bases and V by 3 bases; bases with no gene match: 8. The CDR3 has 15 amino acids. The CDR3 protein is CASSFGQGQKTEAFF. The CDR3 nucleotides are TGTGCCAGCAGCTTCGGACAGGGACAGAAAACTGAAGCTTTCTTT.

This clonotype was found many times. The chain uses TRBV11-2 and TRBJ1-1; D ambiguous. V was pared by 5 bases and J by 6 bases, with 7 bases between. Germline V lookup: CDR1 SGHAT, CDR2 FQNNGV. CDR3 length: 11 amino acids. In DNA, the CDR3 is TGTGCCAGCAGCAGTAGCCCTGAAGCTTTCTTT. Translated, it gives CASSSSPEAFF.

The sample holds many counts of this clonotype. The V gene is TRBV20-1, the J gene TRBJ2-1, with 8 bases fitting TRBD1. Looked up from germline, CDR1 is DFQATT and CDR2 is SNEGSKA (reference sequence). With V trimmed by 0 bases and J by 9 bases, 4 bases remained unmatched. This CDR3 has 13 residues. CDR3 in DNA: TGCAGTGCTAGAGATCAGGGGGCAGGTGAGCAGTTCTTC. It yields the protein CSARDQGAGEQFF.

The chain has TRBV20-1 and TRBJ2-7; 7 bases are shared with TRBD1. Looked up from germline, CDR1 is DFQATT and CDR2 is SNEGSKA (reference sequence). This CDR3 is built from 14 residues. V shed 3 bases and J 1 base; nucleotides not matched to a gene: 6. The CDR3 DNA follows: TGCAGTGCTAGTGCCAGGGGGTTATCCTACGAGCAGTACTTC. Translation: CSASARGLSYEQYF.

The table lists this clonotype with many counts. The chain recombines TRBV2 with TRBJ1-2; 7 bases line up with TRBD1. V gave up 4 bases and J gave up 2 bases; unmatched junction bases: 1. Germline V gives CDR1 SNHLY, CDR2 FYNNEI. The CDR3 is 13 amino acids. DNA for the CDR3: TGTGCCAGCAGTGGGGACAGCAACTATGGCTACACCTTC. Protein: CASSGDSNYGYTF.

The table lists this clonotype with many counts. The chain couples TRBV11-2 to TRBJ1-2, with a possible D match to TRBD1 (6 bases). V dropped 0 bases and J dropped 9 bases, with 17 bases sitting between them. This CDR3 is built from 15 residues. CDR1 SGHAT and CDR2 FQNNGV come from the germline V gene. In DNA form, the CDR3 reads TGTGCCAGCAGCTTAGATACATTCGGGGGGCGCAGCTACACCTTC. Encoded protein: CASSLDTFGGRSYTF.

At least ten counts were recorded for this clonotype. V gene TRBV6-1 combines with J gene TRBJ1-1; no clear D gene. The germline gives CDR1 MNHNS, CDR2 SASEGT. This CDR3 is built from 15 residues. V lost 7 bases and J lost 0, with 15 bases in between. DNA for the CDR3: TGTGCCAGCACCGCGATACGCCTCATGAACACTGAAGCTTTCTTT. It translates to CASTAIRLMNTEAFF.

The rearrangement joins TRBV27 to TRBJ1-4; TRBD1 is a possible D gene (5 bases). V was pared by 2 bases and J by 0 bases, with 10 bases between. Per the germline V gene, CDR1 is MNHEY and CDR2 is SMNVEV (reference sequence). The CDR3 runs to 16 residues. For the CDR3, the DNA is TGTGCCAGCAGTTTAGGGACTCATGCAACTAATGAAAAACTGTTTTTT. It encodes CASSLGTHATNEKLFF.

The table lists this clonotype with many counts. The rearrangement links TRBV2 to TRBJ2-1; D is unresolved. V shed 6 bases and J shed 3 bases, with 9 bases lying between them. There are 13 residues in the CDR3. CDR1 and CDR2 from the germline V gene are SNHLY and FYNNEI. The CDR3 DNA sequence: TGTGCCAGCAGGAGTAGTCTCTACAATGAGCAGTTCTTC. The encoded protein is CASRSSLYNEQFF.

This clonotype showed up many times. The rearrangement joins TRBV6-1 to TRBJ1-1; 10 bases align to TRBD1. The germline V gene has CDR1 MNHNS and CDR2 SASEGT. The CDR3 is made up of 15 amino acids. After removal of 7 bases from V and 3 bases from J, the junction contained 8 bases not matched to a gene. The CDR3 sequence: CASTFTGQGDTEAFF. CDR3 in DNA: TGTGCCAGCACCTTCACCGGACAGGGGGACACTGAAGCTTTCTTT.

The genes are TRBV6-1 and TRBJ2-3, with TRBD2 matching over 7 bases. Trimming took 6 bases from V and 5 from J; bases not matched to a gene: 11. Germline-derived CDR1 and CDR2 are MNHNS and SASEGT. The CDR3 length is 15 residues. The chain's CDR3 is CASRTPAGAGDTQYF. In nucleotides, the CDR3 is TGTGCCAGCAGGACCCCCGCGGGAGCAGGAGATACGCAGTATTTT.

To note about this clonotype: A read error may produce the germline difference seen at one junction end. The chain joins TRBV7-7 to TRBJ2-3; D possibly corresponds to TRBD1 (7 bases). This CDR3 contains 17 residues. The V gene's germline CDR1 is SSHAT and CDR2 FNYEAQ (reference sequence). Here the CDR3 reads CASSLGSQGGHTDTQYF. The CDR3 region has the DNA TGTGCTAGCAGCTTAGGGTCTCAGGGGGGTCACACAGATACGCAGTATTTT.

This clonotype occurred a few times. A junction boundary mismatches the germline segment, possibly from a read error. This chain connects TRBV7-9 to TRBJ2-7; 10 nucleotides line up with TRBD1. The V gene's germline CDR1 is SEHNR and CDR2 FQNEAQ (reference sequence). The CDR3 runs to 15 residues. For the CDR3, the DNA is TGTGCCAGCAGCTTCATGGGGACAGGGGACTACGAGCGGTACTTC. As protein: CASSFMGTGDYERYF.